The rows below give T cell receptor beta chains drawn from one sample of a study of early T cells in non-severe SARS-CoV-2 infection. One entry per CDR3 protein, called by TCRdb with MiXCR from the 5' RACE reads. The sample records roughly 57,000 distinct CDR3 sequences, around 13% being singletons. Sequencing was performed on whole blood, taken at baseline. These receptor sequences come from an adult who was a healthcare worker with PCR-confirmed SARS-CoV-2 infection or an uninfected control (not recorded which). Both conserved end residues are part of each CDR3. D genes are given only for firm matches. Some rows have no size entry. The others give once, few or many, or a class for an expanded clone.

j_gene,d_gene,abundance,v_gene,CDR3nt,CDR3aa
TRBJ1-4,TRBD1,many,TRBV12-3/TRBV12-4,TGTGCCAGCAGTCCGGGACAGGGACTTGCTGAAAAACTGTTTTTT,CASSPGQGLAEKLFF
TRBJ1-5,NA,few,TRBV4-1,TGCGCCAGCAGCCAAGATCCTTTAAATAAGAATCAGCCCCAGCATTTT,CASSQDPLNKNQPQHF
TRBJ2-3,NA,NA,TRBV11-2,TGTGCCAGCAGCTTAGGGTCTGGAATTCGTGATACGCAGTATTTT,CASSLGSGIRDTQYF
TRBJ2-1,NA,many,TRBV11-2,TGTGCCAGCAGCCTACAGGGTTACAATGAGCAGTTCTTC,CASSLQGYNEQFF
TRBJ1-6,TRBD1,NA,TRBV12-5,TGTGCTAGTGGTTTGGAGACAGGGGGTTCACCCCTCCACTTT,CASGLETGGSPLHF
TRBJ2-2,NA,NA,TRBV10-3,TGTGCCATCAGTCCCTCAATGCAGATCTTAGGAACCGGGGAGCTGTTTTTT,CAISPSMQILGTGELFF
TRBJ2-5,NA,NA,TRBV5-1,TGCGCCAGCAGGGTCCTCCGGGGGCAGCAAGAGACCCAGTACTTC,CASRVLRGQQETQYF
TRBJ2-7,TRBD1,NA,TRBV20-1,TGCAGTGCCCGAACCGGGACAGGGGGCCACGAGCAGTACTTC,CSARTGTGGHEQYF
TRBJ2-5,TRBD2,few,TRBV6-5,TGTGCCAGCAGTCGGGGGGGCCAATTGACCCAGTACTTC,CASSRGGQLTQYF
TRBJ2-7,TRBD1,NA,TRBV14,TGTGCCAGTTCCGACAGGGCGCCCTACGAGCAGTACTTC,CASSDRAPYEQYF
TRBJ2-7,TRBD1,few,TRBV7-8,TGTGCCAGCAGCTTAAGGGACAGGGCCCACGAGCAGTACTTC,CASSLRDRAHEQYF
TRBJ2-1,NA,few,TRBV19,TGTGCCAGTAGTATCGCCTACAATGAGCAGTTCTTC,CASSIAYNEQFF
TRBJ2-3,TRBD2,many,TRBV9,TGTGCCAGCAGCGCCGGGACTAGCGGGAGCACAGATACGCAGTATTTT,CASSAGTSGSTDTQYF
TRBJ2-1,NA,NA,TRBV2,TGTGCCAGCAGCGTTCTAGCTTTCCATGAGCAGTTCTTC,CASSVLAFHEQFF
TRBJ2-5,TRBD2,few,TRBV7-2,TGTGCCAGCAGCTTTTCGCGGGAGAGAGAGACCCAGTACTTC,CASSFSRERETQYF
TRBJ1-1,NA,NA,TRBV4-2,TGTGCCAGCAGCCAAGATAGGAGGGGGTATACCACTGAAGCTTTCTTT,CASSQDRRGYTTEAFF
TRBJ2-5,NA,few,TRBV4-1,TGCGCCAGCAGCACTAGGACAACTCAAGAGACCCAGTACTTC,CASSTRTTQETQYF
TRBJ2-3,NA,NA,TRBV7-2,TGTGCCAGCAGCTCTACAGATACGCAGTATTTT,CASSSTDTQYF
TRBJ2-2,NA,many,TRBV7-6,TGTGCCAGCAGTGAAAGCGGGCACGGGGAGCTGTTTTTT,CASSESGHGELFF
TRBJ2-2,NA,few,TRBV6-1,TGTGCCAGCAGTGAAGAGAGGGCCACCCGCTACACCGGGGAGCTGTTTTTT,CASSEERATRYTGELFF
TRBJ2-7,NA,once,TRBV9,TGTGCCAGCAGCGTAGCATGGGGCGGCTACGAGCAGTACTTC,CASSVAWGGYEQYF
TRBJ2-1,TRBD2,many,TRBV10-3,TGTGCCATCAGTGAGTCCGTAGCGGGAGGGCCAAGTGAGCAGTTCTTC,CAISESVAGGPSEQFF
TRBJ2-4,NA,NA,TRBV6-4,TGTGCCAGCAGTGCAAGAGCCAAAAACATTCAGTACTTC,CASSARAKNIQYF